The next 11 T cell receptor gamma chains were all read from a single sample in a study of γδ T cells in repeated Plasmodium falciparum infection. Gammadelta T cells were flow-sorted from PBMC into Vgamma9/Vdelta2+ and Vdelta2-negative populations for bulk analysis. TCRdb redid clone calling on the multiplex PCR reads using CATT. The sample yields around 27,000 gamma-chain clones, over 1.3% seen once. Material: gamma-delta T cells from blood. These receptors all stem from a pool of human donors (malaria-infected and uninfected, not separated).

On this clone itself: The translation of this DNA and the TCRdb protein of a much larger clone differ at residue 5, probably owing to a read error; the protein shown here is translated from the DNA. The rearrangement joins TRGV9 to TRGJ1 or TRGJ2. As TCRdb names no J gene, one was assigned here on the basis of a DNA match to germline. The germline CDR1 and CDR2 sequences are GITISATS and ISYDGTV (reference sequence). This CDR3 has 11 amino acids. The chain's CDR3 is CALWAVPGKLF. CDR3 nucleotide sequence: TGTGCCTTGTGGGCGGTGCCTGGGAAACTCTTT.

This clone was seen a handful of times. It is likely a read error: a sequence one base away is far more abundant. Different DNA sequences within this sample yield the same CDR3. The chain links TRGV9 to TRGJP. The J gene comes from matching the DNA to germline here; TCRdb lacks it. CDR1 and CDR2 (germline): GITISATS, ISYDGTV (reference sequence). The CDR3 consists of 18 residues. The CDR3 sequence is CALWEVEPQELGKKIKVF. CDR3 nucleotide sequence: TGTGCCTTGTGGGAGGTGGAACCTCAAGAGCTGGGCAAAAAAATCAAGGTATTT.

This clone was observed a few times. The protein TCRdb lists belongs to a much larger clone and differs from this DNA's translation at residue 3, which points to a read error; the protein shown is made from the DNA. The chain joins TRGV3 to TRGJ1 or TRGJ2. The J gene is absent in TCRdb and was assigned here via DNA matching to germline. The CDR3 covers 13 residues. CDR1 is VTNTFY and CDR2 is YDVSTARD in the germline V gene (reference sequence). CDR3 sequence reads: CAPWDRANYKKLF. The CDR3 region has the DNA TGTGCCCCCTGGGACAGGGCTAATTATAAGAAACTCTTT.

With regard to this clone: Given a far larger clone just one base away, this is likely a sequencing read error. Additional DNA sequences in this sample encode the identical CDR3. With the J gene uncalled, the V gene is TRGV9. Germline V gene sequence: CDR1 GITISATS, CDR2 ISYDGTV (reference sequence). This CDR3 is built from 18 residues. DNA for the CDR3: TGTGCCTTGTGGGAGGCCCAAAGTATAAGGTTGGGCAAAAAAATTAAGGTATTT. Amino acids: CALWEAQSIRLGKKIKVF.

This clone was seen many times. TCRdb records a much larger clone's protein for this DNA, with a difference at residue 5 that likely arises from a read error; the protein given is the translation of the DNA. This sequence joins TRGV9 and TRGJP2. TCRdb supplies no J gene; here it was assigned by aligning the nucleotide sequence to germline. The CDR3 is made up of 14 amino acids. The germline V gene has CDR1 GITISATS and CDR2 ISYDGTV (reference sequence). V was pared by 6 bases and J by 2 bases, with 6 bases of the junction left unmatched. Written as DNA, the CDR3 is TGTGCCTTGTGGCCCCACAGTAGTGATTGGATCAAGACGTTT. This gives the protein CALWPHSSDWIKTF.

Details on this clone: TCRdb assigns this DNA the protein of a much larger clone, which departs from its translation at residue 2; this likely reflects a read error, and the protein shown comes from translating the DNA. The chain uses TRGV9 and TRGJ1 or TRGJ2. Matching the DNA to germline supplied the J gene, which TCRdb does not give. The CDR3 is 14 residues long. Per germline, CDR1 GITISATS and CDR2 ISYDGTV (reference sequence). The CDR3 nucleotides read TGTACCTTGTGGGAGGCGCACCGTTATTATAAGAAACTCTTT. This sequence encodes CTLWEAHRYYKKLF.

This clone has at least ten counts. TCRdb attributes to this sequence the protein of a much larger clone, which differs from the DNA translation at residue 11; a read error is likely, and the protein displayed is translated from the DNA. V is TRGV9 and J is TRGJP. In germline, CDR1 is GITISATS, CDR2 ISYDGTV (reference sequence). The CDR3 contains 16 residues. CDR3 coding DNA: TGTGCCTTGTGGGAGAATCAAGAGTTGGGCGAAAAAATCAAGGTATTT. Translation: CALWENQELGEKIKVF.

Note on this clone: The protein recorded in TCRdb matches a much larger clone and deviates from this DNA's translation at residue 9, suggesting a read error; the protein here is obtained by translating the DNA. The rearrangement uses TRGV9 and TRGJ1 or TRGJ2. TCRdb offers no J gene call, so here the DNA was matched to germline to obtain one. V gave up 0 bases and J gave up 7 bases; unmatched junction bases: 9. CDR3 length equals 14 residues. Germline lookup yields CDR1 GITISATS and CDR2 ISYDGTV (reference sequence). The CDR3 DNA follows: TGTGCCTTGTGGGAGGTGCGGGTGAAGTATAAGAAACTCTTT. As protein: CALWEVRVKYKKLF.

This clone was detected a few times. The protein recorded in TCRdb matches a much larger clone and deviates from this DNA's translation at residue 6, suggesting a read error; the protein here is obtained by translating the DNA. The chain joins TRGV8 to TRGJ1 or TRGJ2. Assignment of the J gene here rests on matching the DNA to germline, because TCRdb gives none. There are 12 residues in the CDR3. Trimming at V came to 6 bases and at J to 3 bases, leaving 5 bases not matched to a gene. Looked up from germline, CDR1 is VENAVY and CDR2 is YDSYNSRV. CDR3 region: CATWTIYYKKLF. The DNA of the CDR3 is TGTGCCACCTGGACTATTTATTATAAGAAACTCTTT.

This clone was picked up a small number of times. A read error likely explains why the TCRdb protein, taken from a much larger clone, differs from this DNA's translation at residue 2; the protein shown is translated from the DNA. The chain carries TRGV3 and TRGJ1 or TRGJ2. The J gene comes from matching the DNA to germline here; TCRdb lacks it. Germline V lookup: CDR1 VTNTFY, CDR2 YDVSTARD (reference sequence). This CDR3 is 14 amino acids long. CDR3 nucleotide sequence: TGTACCACCTGGGACAGGCGAAGGTATTATAAGAAACTCTTT. Its protein product is CTTWDRRRYYKKLF.

This clone was recorded many times. The protein held in TCRdb is that of a much larger clone and does not match this DNA's translation at residue 5, likely because of a read error; the protein shown is translated from the DNA. This rearrangement joins TRGV9 to TRGJP2. The CDR3 is made up of 16 amino acids. CDR1 is GITISATS, CDR2 ISYDGTV, per germline (reference sequence). Here the CDR3 reads CALWGVHGGSDWIKTF. CDR3 sequence (DNA): TGTGCCTTGTGGGGGGTGCACGGAGGTAGTGATTGGATCAAGACGTTT.